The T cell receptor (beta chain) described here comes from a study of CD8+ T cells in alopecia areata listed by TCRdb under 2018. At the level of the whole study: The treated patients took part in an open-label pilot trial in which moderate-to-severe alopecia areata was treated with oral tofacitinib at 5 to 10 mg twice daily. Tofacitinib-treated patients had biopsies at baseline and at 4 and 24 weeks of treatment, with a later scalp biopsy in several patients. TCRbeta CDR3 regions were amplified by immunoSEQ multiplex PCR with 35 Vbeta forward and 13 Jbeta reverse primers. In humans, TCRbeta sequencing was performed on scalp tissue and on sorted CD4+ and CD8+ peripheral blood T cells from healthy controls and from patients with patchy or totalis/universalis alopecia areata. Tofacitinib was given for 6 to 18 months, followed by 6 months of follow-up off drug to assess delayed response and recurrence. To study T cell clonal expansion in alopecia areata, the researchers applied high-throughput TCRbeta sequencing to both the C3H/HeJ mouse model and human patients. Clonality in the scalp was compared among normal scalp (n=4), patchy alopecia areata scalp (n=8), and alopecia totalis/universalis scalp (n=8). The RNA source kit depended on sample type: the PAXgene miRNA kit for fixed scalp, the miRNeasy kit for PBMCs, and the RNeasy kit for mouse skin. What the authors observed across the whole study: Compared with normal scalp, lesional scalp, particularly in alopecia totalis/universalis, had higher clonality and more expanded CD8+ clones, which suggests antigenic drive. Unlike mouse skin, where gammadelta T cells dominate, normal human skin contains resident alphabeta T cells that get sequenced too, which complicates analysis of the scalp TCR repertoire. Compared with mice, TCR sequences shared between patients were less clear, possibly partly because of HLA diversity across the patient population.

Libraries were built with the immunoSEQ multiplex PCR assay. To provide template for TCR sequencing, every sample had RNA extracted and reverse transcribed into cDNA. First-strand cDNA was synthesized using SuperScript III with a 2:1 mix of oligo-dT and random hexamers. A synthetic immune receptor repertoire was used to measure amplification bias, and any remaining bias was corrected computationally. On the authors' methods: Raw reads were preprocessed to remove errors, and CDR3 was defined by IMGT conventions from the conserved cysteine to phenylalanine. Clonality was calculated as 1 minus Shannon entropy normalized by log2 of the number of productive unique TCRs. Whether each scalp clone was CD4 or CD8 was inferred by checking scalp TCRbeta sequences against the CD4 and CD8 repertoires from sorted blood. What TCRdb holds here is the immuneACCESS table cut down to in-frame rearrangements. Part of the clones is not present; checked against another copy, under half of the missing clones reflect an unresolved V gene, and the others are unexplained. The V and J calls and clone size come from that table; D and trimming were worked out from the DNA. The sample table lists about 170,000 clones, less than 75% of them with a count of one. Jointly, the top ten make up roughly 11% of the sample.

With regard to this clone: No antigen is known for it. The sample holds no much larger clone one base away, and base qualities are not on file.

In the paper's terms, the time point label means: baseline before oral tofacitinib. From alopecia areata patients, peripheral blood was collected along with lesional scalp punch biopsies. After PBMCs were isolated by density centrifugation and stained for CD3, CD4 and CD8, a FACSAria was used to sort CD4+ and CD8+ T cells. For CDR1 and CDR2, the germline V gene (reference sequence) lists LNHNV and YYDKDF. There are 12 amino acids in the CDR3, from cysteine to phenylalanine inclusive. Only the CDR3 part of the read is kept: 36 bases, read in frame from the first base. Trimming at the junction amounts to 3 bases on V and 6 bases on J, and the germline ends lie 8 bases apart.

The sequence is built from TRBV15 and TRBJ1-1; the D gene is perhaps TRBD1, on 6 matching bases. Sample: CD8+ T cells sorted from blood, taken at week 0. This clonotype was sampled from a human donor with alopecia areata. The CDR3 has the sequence CATSRTGPEAFF. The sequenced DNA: TGTGCCACCAGCAGGACAGGCCCTGAAGCTTTCTTT.